Below, one T cell receptor beta chain is given with its context. Its antigen is unknown. These data are taken from a study of identical twins. Study results and caveats: Among monozygotic twins, out-of-frame TCR alpha sharing exceeded what models predicted.

Germline CDR1 reads MNHNS; CDR2 reads SASEGT. There are 13 residues in the CDR3. Trimming removed 7 bases from V and 7 bases from J, with 16 bases in between. Via MiXCR, TCRdb re-called the 5' RACE reads, giving one row per CDR3 protein. Seen here are around 340,000 distinct CDR3 sequences, roughly an eighth observed once, and the top ten hold approximately 7.6%. This same sample was also taken into another study, of yellow fever vaccine responses in identical twins.

Material: CD8+ T cells sorted from blood. This TCR was recovered from a woman under 30 in good health. The chain combines TRBV6-1 with TRBJ1-2; possibly TRBD1 for D (5 bases). The CDR3, as DNA: TGTGCCAGCACCGATTGGGGAACAGGTGGCTACACCTTC. As protein: CASTDWGTGGYTF.